These 6 T cell receptor beta chains share one sample of origin, sequenced in a study of OX40 agonist ivuxolimab in advanced cancers. Libraries were prepared by immunoSEQ multiplex PCR; TCRdb keeps only in-frame clonotypes and omits some of them. The sample contains about 80,000 clones, around 92% of which appear only once. The sample in question was CD4+ or CD8+ T cells sorted from blood, obtained in a trial of the OX40 agonist ivuxolimab. The receptors here all came from an adult with an advanced solid tumor such as melanoma, head and neck, liver or kidney cancer.

The CDR3 spells CASSRGRAEQYF. Here the CDR3 DNA reads TGTGCCAGCAGCCGGGGGCGGGCCGAGCAGTACTTC. V is TRBV13 and J is TRBJ2-7; D tentatively reads TRBD1 or TRBD2 (6 bases each). The CDR3 is made up of 12 amino acids. V lost 5 bases and J lost 6, with 11 bases in between. CDR1 is PRHDT and CDR2 is FYEKMQ in the germline V gene (reference sequence).

This chain uses TRBV10-2 with TRBJ1-6; 11 nucleotides line up with TRBD1. J lost 3 bases, V lost 3 bases, and 4 bases had no gene match. Germline CDR1 is WSHSY and CDR2 is SAAADI. The CDR3 contains 17 residues. The CDR3 reads CASSDGTGGGYNSPLHF. CDR3 sequence (DNA): TGCGCCAGCAGTGACGGGACAGGGGGGGGCTATAATTCACCCCTCCACTTT.

V is TRBV25-1 and J is TRBJ1-2; D call uncertain. V dropped 3 bases and J dropped 8 bases, with 10 bases sitting between them. The CDR3 is made up of 12 amino acids. Germline V gene data show CDR1 as MGHDK and CDR2 as SYGVNS. The CDR3 region is CASSESLGGYTF. As DNA, the CDR3 is TGTGCCAGCAGTGAGTCCTTAGGAGGCTACACCTTC.

The rearrangement uses TRBV27 and TRBJ1-2; TRBD1 agrees at 7 bases. From germline, CDR1 is MNHEY and CDR2 SMNVEV (reference sequence). There are 15 residues in the CDR3. With V trimmed by 4 bases and J by 4 bases, 9 bases remained unmatched. The CDR3 nucleotides read TGTGCCAGCAGTTATGGGGGACAGAGGATCTATGGCTACACCTTC. This encodes CASSYGGQRIYGYTF.

This clone was counted a single time. The chain carries TRBV27 and TRBJ2-1; unclear D gene. The CDR3 covers 16 residues. With 5 bases removed from V and 6 bases from J, the gap between germline ends came to 20 bases. Per germline, CDR1 MNHEY and CDR2 SMNVEV (reference sequence). This CDR3 is CASSPSHGPAPNEQFF. The CDR3 coding sequence is TGTGCCAGCAGTCCCTCCCATGGTCCCGCTCCCAATGAGCAGTTCTTC.

The gene calls are TRBV10-2 and TRBJ2-3; possibly TRBD2 for D (6 bases). The germline V gene has CDR1 WSHSY and CDR2 SAAADI. This CDR3 region has 17 residues. V was shortened by 5 bases and J by 6 bases, with 24 bases between the two germline ends. CDR3 in DNA: TGCGCCAGCAGTAACCTAGAGAGCGGGCCCACAGGTGATACGCAGTATTTT. It specifies CASSNLESGPTGDTQYF.